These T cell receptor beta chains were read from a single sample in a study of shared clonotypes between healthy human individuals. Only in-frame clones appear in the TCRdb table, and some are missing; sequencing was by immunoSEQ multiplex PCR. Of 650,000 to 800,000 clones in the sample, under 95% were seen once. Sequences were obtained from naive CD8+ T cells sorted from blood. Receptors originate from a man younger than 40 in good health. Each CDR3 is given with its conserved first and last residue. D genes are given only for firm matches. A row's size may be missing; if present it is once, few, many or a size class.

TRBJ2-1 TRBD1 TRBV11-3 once TGTGCCAGCAGCTCCCGGGACAGGGTTGATCATGAGCAGTTCTTC CASSSRDRVDHEQFF
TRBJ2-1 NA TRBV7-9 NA TGTGCCAGCAGCTCTACGCAGCAGACTCTTCGGACCTACAATGAGCAGTTCTTC CASSSTQQTLRTYNEQFF
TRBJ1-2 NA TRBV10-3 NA TGTGCCATCAGTGTGGAGTTGAGTGGCGATGGCTACACCTTC CAISVELSGDGYTF
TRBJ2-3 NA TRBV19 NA TGTGCCAGTAGTATTATTCCGGGTGGGGGCACAGATACGCAGTATTTT CASSIIPGGGTDTQYF
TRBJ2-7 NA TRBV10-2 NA TGCGCCAGCAGGGCAGGGGCGGTCTACGAGCAGTACTTC CASRAGAVYEQYF
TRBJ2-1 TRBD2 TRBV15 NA TGTGCCACCAGCAGAGGTGTAGGACTAGCGAACAATGAGCAGTTCTTC CATSRGVGLANNEQFF
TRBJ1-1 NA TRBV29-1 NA TGCAGCGTTGTTTGGGCAGGGTACACTGAAGCTTTCTTT CSVVWAGYTEAFF
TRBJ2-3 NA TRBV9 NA TGTGCCAGCAGCGGGAGCTCTCCCGGAAGCACAGATACGCAGTATTTT CASSGSSPGSTDTQYF
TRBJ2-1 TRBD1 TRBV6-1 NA TGTGCCAGCAGTTCCACCGGGACAGCTTACAATGAGCAGTTCTTC CASSSTGTAYNEQFF
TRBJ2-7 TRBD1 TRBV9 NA TGTGCCAGCAGCGTCGGGACAGGTGCTTACGAGCAGTACTTC CASSVGTGAYEQYF
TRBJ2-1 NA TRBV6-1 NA TGTGCCAGCAGTGAGAGTAGGATAGGTGAGCAGTTCTTC CASSESRIGEQFF
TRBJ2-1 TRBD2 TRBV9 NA TGTGCCAGCAGCGGAGCCGGGACTAGCACCAATGAGCAGTTCTTC CASSGAGTSTNEQFF
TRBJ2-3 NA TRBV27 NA TGTGCCAGCAGTTCACAGGGAGATACGCAGTATTTT CASSSQGDTQYF
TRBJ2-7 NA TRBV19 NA TGTGCCGCCAGCGAGGGCGGGGTCGGCTACGAGCAGTACTTC CAASEGGVGYEQYF
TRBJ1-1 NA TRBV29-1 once TGCAGCGCGCGGGGAATGAACACTGAAGCTTTCTTT CSARGMNTEAFF
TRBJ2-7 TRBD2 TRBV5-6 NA TGTGCCAGCAGCTTGGGAGCGGGGGTGGGGCAGTACTTC CASSLGAGVGQYF
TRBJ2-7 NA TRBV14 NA TGTGCCAGCAGCCAAAGGGAACGGGCCTACGAGCAGTACTTC CASSQRERAYEQYF
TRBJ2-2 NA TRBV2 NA TGTGCCAGCAGTGGGACTTTCGCGAACACCGGGGAGCTGTTTTTT CASSGTFANTGELFF
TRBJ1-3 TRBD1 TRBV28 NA TGTGCCAGCAGTTTATTAGTGACAGGGGCAAGGAACACCATATATTTT CASSLLVTGARNTIYF
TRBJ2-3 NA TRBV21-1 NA TGTGCCAGCACCGCTAGGAGTGGGGGACTCACAGATACGCAGTATTTT CASTARSGGLTDTQYF
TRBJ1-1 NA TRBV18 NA TGTGCCAGCTCACCACCGGGGCGGGGTGGCACTGAAGCTTTCTTT CASSPPGRGGTEAFF
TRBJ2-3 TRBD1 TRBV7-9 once TGTGCCACTGGCAGGGGGTTCACAGATACGCAGTATTTT CATGRGFTDTQYF